The 24 T cell receptor beta chains below come from one sample, sequenced in a study of cytotoxic CD8 clonotypes in ibrutinib-treated CLL. The protocol was immunoSEQ multiplex PCR, while the TCRdb copy is restricted to in-frame clones and leaves out a portion. In the table there are 130,000 or so clones, roughly 80% of which are singletons. The source material was PBMCs, sampled after 24 months of ibrutinib treatment. These receptors were taken from a human donor with chronic lymphocytic leukemia.

This clone was recorded only once. The V and J genes are TRBV19 and TRBJ2-7; D is ambiguous. The CDR3 consists of 14 residues. The V gene lost 3 bases and the J gene lost 7 bases, with 16 bases spanning the gap. Per the germline V gene, CDR1 is LNHDA and CDR2 is SQIVND (reference sequence). In DNA form, the CDR3 reads TGTGCCAGTAGTATTAGGTCCAGTTTGGGTGAGCAGTACTTC. Translating it yields CASSIRSSLGEQYF.

The chain couples TRBV7-8 to TRBJ2-7, with a weak D call TRBD1 (5 bases). This CDR3 is 15 amino acids long. The germline V gene encodes CDR1 SGHVS and CDR2 FQNEAQ. V lost 1 base to trimming and J lost 3 bases, with 13 bases between them. CDR3 sequence reads: CASSLGWGSGYEQYF. DNA of the CDR3: TGTGCCAGCAGCTTAGGTTGGGGCAGTGGCTACGAGCAGTACTTC.

The genes are TRBV7-2 and TRBJ1-2; D is ambiguous. V gave up 2 bases and J gave up 6 bases, with 10 bases separating them. Germline-derived CDR1 and CDR2 are SGHTA and FQGNSA. The CDR3 is made up of 13 amino acids. Written as DNA, the CDR3 is TGTGCCAGCAGCTTAACCCGTGGGGATGGCTACACCTTC. This codes for CASSLTRGDGYTF.

The chain couples TRBV6-5 to TRBJ2-7; the D gene is possibly TRBD2 (5 bases). Trimming took 2 bases from V and 7 from J, leaving 9 bases between them. CDR1 and CDR2 (germline): MNHEY, SVGAGI. The CDR3 totals 12 residues. The CDR3: CASSYRSGEQYF. The CDR3 coding sequence is TGTGCCAGCAGTTACCGATCGGGAGAGCAGTACTTC.

CDR3 sequence (DNA): TGTGCCAGCAGCACCCGACCCCGGGACAACCAAGAGACCCAGTACTTC. Translation: CASSTRPRDNQETQYF. The chain is built from TRBV5-6 and TRBJ2-5, with D possibly TRBD1 on 6 matching bases. The CDR3 is 16 amino acids. The V end lost 4 bases, the J end lost 0 bases, and 16 bases lay between the germline ends. Germline V gene sequence: CDR1 SGHDT, CDR2 YYEEEE.

This chain links TRBV7-6 with TRBJ2-7; D gene unclear. Between the trimmed V and J ends, which lost 1 base and 2 bases, there was a span of 12 bases. Germline CDR1 SGHVS, CDR2 FNYEAQ. The length of the CDR3 is 15 residues. CDR3 nucleotide sequence: TGTGCCAGCAGCTTAGAGCCCCAGAGTGCCTACGAGCAGTACTTC. Translation gives CASSLEPQSAYEQYF.

The chain is built from TRBV7-3 and TRBJ2-2; D is undetermined. The CDR3 extends over 11 amino acids. Germline lookup yields CDR1 SGHTA and CDR2 FQGTGA. Trimming cost V 7 bases and J 3 bases, with 3 bases left between them. The CDR3 sequence: CASTDTGELFF. The CDR3, as DNA: TGTGCCAGCACAGACACCGGGGAGCTGTTTTTT.

The rearrangement uses TRBV19 and TRBJ2-3, with D maybe TRBD1 (5 bases). CDR3 length equals 13 residues. Trimming cost V 5 bases and J 2 bases, with 8 bases left between them. CDR1 and CDR2 from the germline V gene are LNHDA and SQIVND (reference sequence). CDR3 loop: CASSVQDTDTQYF. In nucleotides, the CDR3 is TGTGCCAGTAGTGTACAGGACACAGATACGCAGTATTTT.

V gene TRBV18 combines with J gene TRBJ2-7; TRBD1 matches 7 bases. The CDR3 runs to 13 residues. Losses at the gene ends were 3 bases for V and 7 bases for J; bases not matched to a gene: 6. Germline loops: CDR1 KGHSH, CDR2 LQKENI. The DNA of the CDR3 is TGTGCCAGCTCACCGGGACAGCTGAGGGAGCAGTACTTC. This sequence encodes CASSPGQLREQYF. The full variable domain, rest sourced from reference TRBV18 and TRBJ2-7, is NAGVMQNPRHLVRRRGQEARLRCSPMKGHSHVYWYRQLPEEGLKFMVYLQKENIIDESGMPKERFSAEFPKEGPSILRIQQVVRGDSAAYFCASSPGQLREQYFGPGTRLTVT.

The rearrangement links TRBV11-2 to TRBJ2-5; the match to TRBD1 covers 8 bases. CDR3 size: 16 residues. The trim removed 2 bases at V and 5 bases at J, leaving 10 bases unmatched. Germline-derived CDR1 and CDR2 are SGHAT and FQNNGV. CDR3 sequence reads: CASSLPSAGGVETQYF. CDR3 DNA: TGTGCCAGCAGCTTACCCTCCGCAGGGGGCGTGGAGACCCAGTACTTC.

Only a few counts were recorded for this clone. The chain couples TRBV5-4 to TRBJ2-7; D is possibly TRBD1 (6 bases). Trimming stripped 4 bases from V and 3 bases from J, with 11 bases between. Germline V CDR1 and CDR2: SGHNT, YYREEE (reference sequence). The CDR3 is made up of 13 amino acids. The chain's CDR3 is CASSPGQRYEQYF. The CDR3, as DNA: TGTGCCAGCAGCCCCGGACAGCGCTACGAGCAGTACTTC.

V gene TRBV11-2 combines with J gene TRBJ1-6; a possible D gene is TRBD1 (5 bases). This CDR3 is 17 amino acids long. The V and J ends lost 1 base and 7 bases respectively, with 17 bases between them. The V gene's germline CDR1 is SGHAT and CDR2 FQNNGV. The CDR3 sequence: CASSLVLSGARNSPLHF. DNA of the CDR3: TGTGCCAGCAGCTTAGTTCTTAGCGGGGCGCGGAATTCACCCCTCCACTTT.

The rearrangement joins TRBV7-2 to TRBJ1-2; possible D gene TRBD1, 5 bases. The V gene lost 3 bases and the J gene lost 2 bases, with 13 bases spanning the gap. CDR1 SGHTA and CDR2 FQGNSA come from the germline V gene. The CDR3 loop spans 15 amino acids. Written as DNA, the CDR3 is TGTGCCAGCAGCTTGACAGCTGCTAAAAACTATGGCTACACCTTC. It is translated as CASSLTAAKNYGYTF.

This chain connects TRBV5-4 to TRBJ1-6; D not resolved. The CDR3 has 13 amino acids. V shed 5 bases and J shed 5 bases, with 8 bases lying between them. Germline V CDR1 and CDR2: SGHNT, YYREEE (reference sequence). CDR3 amino acids: CASRELDNSPLHF. The DNA for the CDR3 is TGTGCCAGCAGGGAGCTGGATAATTCACCCCTCCACTTT.

The chain uses TRBV19 and TRBJ2-6; D is possibly TRBD1 (5 bases). This CDR3 contains 17 residues. V was trimmed by 4 bases and J by 1 base, leaving 14 bases between them. The germline V gene has CDR1 LNHDA and CDR2 SQIVND (reference sequence). In DNA form, the CDR3 reads TGTGCCAGTAGTACCCTTATCCCAGGGTCTGGGGCCAACGTCCTGACTTTC. Amino acids: CASSTLIPGSGANVLTF.

The chain couples TRBV5-4 to TRBJ1-4, with D possibly being TRBD1 (6 bases). V gave up 4 bases and J gave up 3 bases, with 13 bases separating them. CDR1 and CDR2 (germline): SGHNT, YYREEE (reference sequence). The CDR3 is 15 amino acids. The CDR3 DNA follows: TGTGCCAGCAGCCCTACAGGGAAGGCTAATGAAAAACTGTTTTTT. Its protein product is CASSPTGKANEKLFF.

This clone was counted only a few times. The identical CDR3 is also encoded by other nucleotide sequences in the sample. J is TRBJ1-6 and V is TRBV6-5; D unclear. V was trimmed by 7 bases and J by 8 bases, leaving 12 bases between them. From germline, CDR1 is MNHEY and CDR2 SVGAGI. The CDR3 totals 13 residues. The CDR3 here is CASTLGRDSPLHF. CDR3 sequence (DNA): TGTGCCAGCACCCTTGGCCGAGATTCACCCCTCCACTTT.

The genes are TRBV5-6 and TRBJ1-3; D perhaps matches TRBD1 (5 bases). This CDR3 has 14 amino acids. Trimming left V 4 bases short and J 4 bases short, with 12 bases between. From germline, CDR1 is SGHDT and CDR2 YYEEEE. The CDR3 DNA is TGTGCCAGCAGCCCGACCCGGACAGGAAACACCATATATTTT. Its translation is CASSPTRTGNTIYF.

This clone turned up a few times. The chain combines TRBV4-3 with TRBJ1-6; tentative D call: TRBD1 (5 bases). V lost 0 bases and J 8 bases, leaving 8 bases between the germline ends. Germline V gene data show CDR1 as LGHNA and CDR2 as YSLEER. The CDR3 covers 14 residues. The chain's CDR3 is CASSQDSRDSPLHF. For the CDR3, the DNA is TGCGCCAGCAGCCAAGATTCCAGGGATTCACCCCTCCACTTT.

The rearrangement uses TRBV19 and TRBJ1-1; TRBD1 might be the D (6 bases). V was pared by 9 bases and J by 5 bases, with 16 bases between. The CDR3 loop spans 13 amino acids. Germline V lookup: CDR1 LNHDA, CDR2 SQIVND (reference sequence). The CDR3 nucleotides read TGTGCCAGCGGGGGACACTCGGGAACTGAAGCTTTCTTT. Its protein product is CASGGHSGTEAFF. Full variable domain (rest looked up from reference TRBV19 and TRBJ1-1): DGGITQSPKYLFRKEGQNVTLSCEQNLNHDAMYWYRQDPGQGLRLIYYSQIVNDFQKGDIAEGYSVSREKKESFPLTVTSAQKNPTAFYLCASGGHSGTEAFFGQGTRLTVV.

V is TRBV9 and J is TRBJ1-4; 8 positions match TRBD1. The V gene's germline CDR1 is SGDLS and CDR2 YYNGEE. CDR3 length equals 17 residues. V trimming: 1 base; J trimming: 7 bases; junction bases outside the gene matches: 12. CDR3 DNA sequence: TGTGCCAGCAGCGTAAAGGCCCCGCTGGACAGGGCTGAAAAACTGTTTTTT. As protein: CASSVKAPLDRAEKLFF.

The J gene is TRBJ1-6, the V gene TRBV2; D remains ambiguous. V gave up 5 bases and J gave up 6 bases, with 17 bases separating them. The CDR3 is 16 residues long. The germline V gene encodes CDR1 SNHLY and CDR2 FYNNEI. Written as DNA, the CDR3 is TGTGCCAGCAGTCCAGCCCCGGGCAGAAGTAATTCACCCCTCCACTTT. Its protein is CASSPAPGRSNSPLHF. The whole variable domain, remainder taken from reference TRBV2 and TRBJ1-6, is EPEVTQTPSHQVTQMGQEVILRCVPISNHLYFYWYRQILGQKVEFLVSFYNNEISEKSEIFDDQFSVERPDGSNFTLKIRSTKLEDSAMYFCASSPAPGRSNSPLHFGNGTRLTVT.

This chain joins TRBV9 and TRBJ2-2, with D possibly being TRBD2 (6 bases). From germline, CDR1 is SGDLS and CDR2 YYNGEE. This CDR3 has 13 residues. Trimming cost V 7 bases and J 5 bases, with 12 bases left between them. CDR3 coding DNA: TGTGCCAGCGAGAACCGGGGGACCGGGGAGCTGTTTTTT. It codes for CASENRGTGELFF.

CDR3 coding DNA: TGTGCCACCAGCAGAGATTTACAGAACTATGGCTACACCTTC. Protein sequence: CATSRDLQNYGYTF. This chain joins TRBV15 and TRBJ1-2; no reliable D call. The CDR3 sequence is 14 residues long. V was shortened by 0 bases and J by 2 bases, with 7 bases between the two germline ends. Germline values: CDR1 LNHNV, CDR2 YYDKDF (reference sequence).